This T cell receptor beta chain comes out of a study of HIV-infected patients and healthy controls. Points from the study as a whole: HIV-infected patients shared fewer CDR3 sequences between individuals than healthy controls. HIV+ repertoires were severely depleted of MAIT alpha-chain CDR3s, unlike healthy controls. Size-matching overweighted rare events from HIV-infected data when comparing patients with controls.

Follow-up blood was drawn about 14 weeks, roughly three months, after antiretroviral therapy began. All unsorted peripheral T cells were captured because whole blood was used without fractionation. An approximately 2.6 ml peripheral blood sample was taken for RNA. From germline, CDR1 is SGHVS and CDR2 FNYEAQ. The V gene end was trimmed by 1 base and the J gene end by 6 bases; junction bases not matched to a gene: 6. This CDR3 comprises 15 residues. 400 to 550 ng RNA was reverse transcribed with alpha and beta constant-region primers. Alpha and beta chain libraries were made separately by chain-specific third strand synthesis with multiplexing indices. MiXCR, applied by TCRdb to the 5' RACE reads, yields one record per CDR3 protein. Of 6,400 or so distinct CDR3 sequences listed, more than 7.5% are singletons. The sample holds many counts of this clonotype. Its antigen is unknown.

The material was blood, obtained during antiretroviral therapy. This sequence joins TRBV7-6 and TRBJ1-2; 9 bases line up with TRBD1. The sequence was obtained from an adult with HIV infection. CDR3: CASSLETGGLNGYTF. The CDR3 coding sequence is TGTGCCAGCAGCTTAGAGACAGGGGGATTAAATGGCTACACCTTC.